This T cell receptor beta chain appears in the sequencing data of a study of response to subunit inactivated influenza vaccine (dated by TCRdb to the late 2010s). Regarding the study in general: The study used deep quantitative T cell receptor repertoire profiling to track responses to a trivalent subunit inactivated influenza vaccine. What the study reported, not specific to this receptor: The authors suggested that each seasonal influenza vaccination may recruit only a limited number of new T cells.

Libraries came from RT-PCR. Data came from an Illumina HiSeq 2500. TCRdb's own reprocessing of the public reads used fastp at Q25 and MiXCR and kept productive beta chains. Identical CDR3 proteins give one entry, which carries the most common genes and DNA. This sample gives roughly 780,000 distinct CDR3 sequences in total; around 20% of them show up just once. The top ten constitute roughly 11% of the sample. This clonotype was recorded a few times. There is no known antigen for this receptor. No much larger clone exists at a distance of one base, and base qualities are not known. CDR1 and CDR2, looked up from the germline V gene (reference sequence), are DFQATT and SNEGSKA. The CDR3 numbers 15 residues from cysteine through phenylalanine. The only DNA kept is the CDR3, 45 bases in frame from the first base. Deletion took 2 bases off V and 3 bases off J, with a span of 14 bases between the germline ends.

This receptor was obtained from a man between 50 and 59 years old who received an inactivated influenza vaccine. Donor details come from another sample of the same person, matched by shared clones. Sequencing was performed on PBMCs from blood, taken about 5 days after vaccination. The chain uses TRBV20-1 and TRBJ2-1; the D gene is possibly TRBD1, with 5 bases matching. The CDR3 sequence is CSARTLGDFYNEQFF. The sequenced DNA is TGCAGTGCTAGAACGCTAGGGGATTTCTACAATGAGCAGTTCTTC.